These 19 T cell receptor beta chains came from one sample sequenced in a study of cytomegalovirus exposure and HLA in healthy donors. Use of 60 Vbeta and 13 Jbeta primers characterized the PCR. Clones were read by immunoSEQ multiplex PCR, and TCRdb kept only the in-frame ones, dropping some. The repertoire has around 150,000 clones, roughly 84% of them found once; the top ten carry under 8%. The sequencing sample was made of PBMCs. These receptors were collected from a man in his forties or fifties in good health and CMV-seropositive.

In the case of this clone: The CDR3 does not end in the conserved phenylalanine or tryptophan, so this is likely a read error. The V call is TRBV2, the J call TRBJ1-2; 11 nucleotides align to TRBD1. The CDR3 loop spans 15 amino acids. Germline loops: CDR1 SNHLY, CDR2 FYNNEI. V gave up 7 bases and J gave up 4 bases; unmatched junction bases: 8. The CDR3 spells CASIPWTGGVYGYTL. CDR3 sequence (DNA): TGTGCCAGCATTCCTTGGACAGGGGGCGTCTATGGCTACACCCTC.

Only a few counts were recorded for this clone. The V call is TRBV7-9, the J call TRBJ1-2; 9 nucleotides agree with TRBD1. V was pared by 4 bases and J by 10 bases, with 13 bases of the junction left unmatched. The CDR3 covers 15 residues. Looked up from germline, CDR1 is SEHNR and CDR2 is FQNEAQ (reference sequence). CDR3 DNA sequence: TGTGCCAGCAGCTCATCGAGCGGGACAGGGCTCGACTACACCTTC. Translating gives CASSSSSGTGLDYTF.

The rearrangement uses TRBV7-9 and TRBJ1-2, with 9 bases identical to TRBD1. Germline-derived CDR1 and CDR2 are SEHNR and FQNEAQ (reference sequence). Trimming removed 5 bases from V and 11 bases from J; junction bases left unmatched: 6. This CDR3 is 12 amino acids long. CDR3 protein: CASSLDRGGYTF. The DNA for the CDR3 is TGTGCCAGCAGCCTGGACAGGGGTGGGTACACCTTC.

This chain links TRBV5-1 with TRBJ2-5, with a tentative D call TRBD1 (5 bases). CDR1 is SGHRS and CDR2 is YFSETQ in the germline V gene. There are 15 residues in the CDR3. V was clipped by 0 bases and J by 5 bases, with 14 bases between them. The CDR3 DNA reads as TGCGCCAGCAGCTTGGAAGGGGCGCCGAGGGAGACCCAGTACTTC. As protein: CASSLEGAPRETQYF.

This clone turned up a few times. The chain links TRBV5-1 to TRBJ2-5, with 11 bases matching TRBD1. This CDR3 has 14 amino acids. The V segment lost 3 bases and the J segment 4 bases; nucleotides outside the gene matches: 2. CDR1 SGHRS and CDR2 YFSETQ come from the germline V gene. CDR3 protein: CASSSGQGGETQYF. DNA for the CDR3: TGCGCCAGCAGCTCGGGACAGGGGGGAGAGACCCAGTACTTC.

This clone was seen only a few times. Germline and junction disagree at one end, which may indicate a read error. This CDR3 is also generated by other DNA sequences in the sample. The chain combines TRBV9 with TRBJ1-2, with D perhaps TRBD1 (5 bases). The CDR3 runs 15 residues. Germline CDR1 and CDR2: SGDLS and YYNGEE. The CDR3 region has the DNA TGTGCCAGCAGCGTAGACGGGGGGGGTAACTACGGCTACACCTTC. Translated: CASSVDGGGNYGYTF.

This clone was detected only a few times. The J gene is TRBJ1-1, the V gene TRBV9, with TRBD1 identical over 7 bases. CDR3 size: 15 residues. Germline-derived CDR1 and CDR2 are SGDLS and YYNGEE. V lost 4 bases and J lost 1; bases outside the gene matches: 7. CDR3: CASSKFDRANTEAFF. CDR3 in DNA: TGTGCCAGCAGCAAATTCGACAGGGCGAACACTGAAGCTTTCTTT.

The chain recombines TRBV5-4 with TRBJ1-1, with a possible D match to TRBD1 (5 bases). The length of the CDR3 is 13 residues. The germline CDR1 and CDR2 sequences are SGHNT and YYREEE (reference sequence). V lost 9 bases and J lost 10, with 22 bases in between. The CDR3 DNA reads as TGTGCCACCTTCGGGGGGGGGAAAATGGGAGCTTTCTTT. It yields the protein CATFGGGKMGAFF.

The J gene is TRBJ1-6, the V gene TRBV7-9; D not resolved. The V end lost 8 bases, the J end lost 7 bases, and 12 bases lay between the germline ends. Germline-derived CDR1 and CDR2 are SEHNR and FQNEAQ (reference sequence). CDR3 size: 13 residues. For the CDR3, the DNA is TGTGCCAGCTCGGGGTGGGAGAATTCACCCCTCCACTTT. Translation: CASSGWENSPLHF.

This rearrangement joins TRBV5-1 to TRBJ2-5; TRBD1 might be the D (5 bases). The germline V gene has CDR1 SGHRS and CDR2 YFSETQ. This CDR3 contains 12 residues. V gave up 7 bases and J gave up 2 bases, with 9 bases separating them. CDR3 sequence: CASGASQETQYF. CDR3 sequence (DNA): TGCGCCAGCGGGGCGTCTCAAGAGACCCAGTACTTC.

The chain combines TRBV12-5 with TRBJ2-1; tentative D call: TRBD2 (6 bases). Germline V gives CDR1 LGHNT, CDR2 FRNRAP. V lost 2 bases, J lost 10 bases, and 15 bases lay in between. CDR3 length: 14 residues. The CDR3: CASGLPRGAGEQFF. DNA of the CDR3: TGTGCTAGTGGTTTGCCCCGGGGCGCGGGGGAGCAGTTCTTC.

This clone was detected once. The chain recombines TRBV5-1 with TRBJ2-7; TRBD2 might be the D (7 bases). The germline V gene encodes CDR1 SGHRS and CDR2 YFSETQ. V lost 0 bases to trimming and J lost 4 bases, with 8 bases between them. The CDR3 sequence is 13 residues long. CDR3 DNA: TGCGCCAGCAGCTTGGAGGGGGGGTACGAGCAGTACTTC. Translated, it gives CASSLEGGYEQYF. The full variable domain, completed using reference TRBV5-1 and TRBJ2-7, is KAGVTQTPRYLIKTRGQQVTLSCSPISGHRSVSWYQQTPGQGLQFLFEYFSETQRNKGNFPGRFSGRQFSNSRSEMNVSTLELGDSALYLCASSLEGGYEQYFGPGTRLTVT.

The chain is built from TRBV4-1 and TRBJ1-2, with D possibly TRBD1 on 6 matching bases. CDR3 length: 14 residues. V was pared by 1 base and J by 3 bases, with 9 bases between. From germline, CDR1 is MGHRA and CDR2 YSYEKL. DNA for the CDR3: TGCGCCAGCAGCCAAGGTGAGGGGGACTATGGCTACACCTTC. This sequence encodes CASSQGEGDYGYTF.

V usage is TRBV30 and J usage is TRBJ1-5, with D possibly being TRBD1 (6 bases). CDR1 is GTSNPN and CDR2 is SVGIG in the germline V gene (reference sequence). The CDR3 totals 14 residues. The V gene lost 2 bases and the J gene lost 2 bases, with 10 bases spanning the gap. The CDR3 here is CAWSTGTRNQPQHF. The CDR3 region has the DNA TGTGCCTGGAGTACAGGGACGCGCAATCAGCCCCAGCATTTT.

The chain joins TRBV28 to TRBJ2-5; TRBD1 matches 7 bases. The CDR3 runs 16 residues. Germline CDR1 and CDR2: MDHEN and SYDVKM. The J segment lost 5 bases and the V segment lost 2 bases, leaving 11 bases of the junction unmatched. The CDR3 DNA reads as TGTGCCAGCAGTTTACCGGACAGGCTTGAGTCGGAGACCCAGTACTTC. Translated: CASSLPDRLESETQYF.

The J gene is TRBJ2-1, the V gene TRBV7-8; D is perhaps TRBD1 (11 bases). The CDR3 contains 20 residues. Germline CDR1 SGHVS, CDR2 FQNEAQ. V lost 2 bases, J lost 8 bases, and 31 bases lay in between. CDR3 nucleotides: TGTGCCAGCAGCTTACAGGACAGGGGGCCTAGCGGGGGCGTAAGGGATGAGCAGTTCTTC. Translating gives CASSLQDRGPSGGVRDEQFF.

The chain employs TRBV7-2 and TRBJ1-1; possible D gene TRBD1, 6 bases. The CDR3 consists of 11 residues. Trimming pared 6 bases from V and 7 bases from J, leaving 9 bases between. Germline V gene data show CDR1 as SGHTA and CDR2 as FQGNSA. CDR3: CASRGQFEAFF. In nucleotides, the CDR3 is TGTGCCAGCAGAGGACAGTTTGAAGCTTTCTTT.

The V gene is TRBV2, the J gene TRBJ2-2; D call uncertain. The CDR3 runs to 16 residues. The germline V and J ends were trimmed by 1 base and 5 bases, with 14 bases remaining between them. The germline gives CDR1 SNHLY, CDR2 FYNNEI. This CDR3 is CASSEEMVAGTGELFF. In DNA form, the CDR3 reads TGTGCCAGCAGTGAAGAGATGGTAGCCGGAACCGGGGAGCTGTTTTTT.

This clone was counted only a few times. The chain joins TRBV19 to TRBJ1-5; possible D gene TRBD1, 5 bases. The CDR3 consists of 15 residues. CDR1 and CDR2 (germline): LNHDA, SQIVND (reference sequence). The V gene lost 7 bases and the J gene lost 3 bases, with 16 bases spanning the gap. Written as DNA, the CDR3 is TGTGCCAGTACTACTCAAGGGGCTTCCAATCAGCCCCAGCATTTT. It encodes CASTTQGASNQPQHF.